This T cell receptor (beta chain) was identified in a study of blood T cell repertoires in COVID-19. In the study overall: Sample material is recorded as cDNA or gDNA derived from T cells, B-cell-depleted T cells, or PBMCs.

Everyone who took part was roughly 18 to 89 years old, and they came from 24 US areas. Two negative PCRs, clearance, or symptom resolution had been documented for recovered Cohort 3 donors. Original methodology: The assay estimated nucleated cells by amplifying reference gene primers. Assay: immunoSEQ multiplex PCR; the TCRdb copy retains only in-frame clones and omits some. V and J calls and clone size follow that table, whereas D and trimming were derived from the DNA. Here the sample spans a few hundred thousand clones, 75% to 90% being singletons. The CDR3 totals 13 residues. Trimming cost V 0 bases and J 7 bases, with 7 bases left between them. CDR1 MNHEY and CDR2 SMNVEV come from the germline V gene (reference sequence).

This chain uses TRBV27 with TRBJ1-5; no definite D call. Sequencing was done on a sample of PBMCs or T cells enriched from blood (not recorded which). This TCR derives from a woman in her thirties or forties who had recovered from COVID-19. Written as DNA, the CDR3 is TGTGCCAGCAGTTTATCGCAACACCAGCCCCAGCATTTT. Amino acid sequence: CASSLSQHQPQHF.